This passage covers 29 T cell receptor beta chains from one sample sequenced in a study of glioma-infiltrating T cells. The iRepertoire nested amplicon-rescue multiplex PCR amplified TCR alpha and beta CDR3s from RNA. TCRdb used MiXCR to reprocess the multiplex PCR reads, holding one entry per CDR3 protein. The table includes over 80,000 distinct CDR3 sequences, roughly 39% detected once. What was sequenced was glioma tissue, nonneoplastic brain tissue, or PBMCs (not recorded which). The receptors were sampled from a human donor with low-grade glioma or glioblastoma, undergoing nonglioma brain surgery, or in good health (not recorded which).

For this clonotype: This may be a read error, as it is one base from a much larger clone. The chain employs TRBV5-1 and TRBJ2-1; a weak D match, TRBD1 (5 bases). Germline CDR1 SGHRS, CDR2 YFSETQ. This CDR3 region has 15 residues. The CDR3 DNA reads as TGCGCCCGCAGCTTGGGGCTCATCCAGGGTAATGAGCAGTTCTTC. Encoded protein: CARSLGLIQGNEQFF.

To note about this clonotype: Mismatch with germline at one junction end may stem from a read error. The chain couples TRBV7-2 to TRBJ2-2; possible D gene TRBD2, 5 bases. Germline lookup yields CDR1 SGHTA and CDR2 FQGNSA. The CDR3 runs 14 residues. CDR3 bases: TGTGCCAGCAGCTTAGTCGACACAACCGGGGAGCTGTATTTT. It yields the protein CASSLVDTTGELYF.

This clonotype was recorded many times. The gene calls are TRBV6-1 and TRBJ2-3, with a possible D match to TRBD1 (6 bases). V dropped 7 bases and J dropped 3 bases, with 14 bases sitting between them. The CDR3 consists of 14 residues. Germline V gene lookup returns CDR1 MNHNS and CDR2 SASEGT. The CDR3 spells CASKDGGQTDTQYF. CDR3 coding DNA: TGTGCCAGCAAGGATGGTGGACAGACAGATACGCAGTATTTT.

At least ten counts were recorded for this clonotype. The rearrangement links TRBV6-2 or TRBV6-3 to TRBJ1-2; 7 bases map to TRBD1. The CDR3 spans 15 residues. Germline CDR1 and CDR2: MNHEY and SVGEGT. V lost 5 bases, J lost 4 bases, and 10 bases stayed unmatched. CDR3 DNA sequence: TGTGCCAGCAGTGAGACAGGGCCGCTGGGCTATGGCTACACCTTC. This encodes CASSETGPLGYGYTF.

This clonotype was counted ten times or more. The chain carries TRBV9 and TRBJ1-1, with D maybe TRBD1 (6 bases). V lost 3 bases, J lost 1 base, and 10 bases lay in between. CDR1 SGDLS and CDR2 YYNGEE come from the germline V gene. This CDR3 comprises 14 residues. CDR3 sequence (DNA): TGTGCCAGCAGCGATCCCAGGGGGAACACTGAAGCTTTCTTT. Encoded protein: CASSDPRGNTEAFF. Full variable domain (outside the CDR3, taken from reference TRBV9 and TRBJ1-1): DSGVTQTPKHLITATGQRVTLRCSPRSGDLSVYWYQQSLDQGLQFLIQYYNGEERAKGNILERFSAQQFPDLHSELNLSSLELGDSALYFCASSDPRGNTEAFFGQGTRLTVV.

About this clonotype itself: It may be a read error: a sequence one base away is much more abundant. The J gene is TRBJ1-1, the V gene TRBV29-1; D gene ambiguous. The V end was cut by 8 bases, the J end by 4 bases, with 17 bases between. CDR1 and CDR2 from the germline V gene are SQVTM and ANQGSEA. The CDR3 totals 13 residues. The CDR3 DNA reads TGCAGCCTTGTATTTATACTAGGCACTGAAGCTTTCTTT. Its protein is CSLVFILGTEAFF.

Points on this clonotype: This sequence may be a read error, since a much larger clone differs from it by one base. This chain links TRBV29-1 with TRBJ2-2; D gene ambiguous. Germline-derived CDR1 and CDR2 are SQVTM and ANQGSEA. This CDR3 has 13 amino acids. The CDR3 protein is CSVEGPNTVELFF. CDR3 DNA: TGCAGCGTTGAAGGTCCTAACACCGTGGAGCTGTTTTTT.

Comments on this clonotype: This may be a read error: a much more frequent sequence differs by one nucleotide. V usage is TRBV3-1 and J usage is TRBJ2-1, with 7 bases matching TRBD2. The V gene's germline CDR1 is LGHDT and CDR2 YNNKEL (reference sequence). CDR3 length: 15 amino acids. CDR3 residues: CAGSQFAGDVNDQFF. CDR3 DNA sequence: TGTGCCGGCAGCCAGTTCGCGGGGGACGTAAATGATCAGTTCTTC.

There are many counts of this clonotype. V usage is TRBV19 and J usage is TRBJ2-5, with D tentatively TRBD1 or TRBD2 (5 bases each). CDR3 length: 15 residues. Germline CDR1 reads LNHDA; CDR2 reads SQIVND (reference sequence). Trimming took 1 base from V and 3 from J, leaving 12 bases between them. The CDR3 bases are TGTGCCAGTAGTATAGTTCGGCAGGGAGAAGAGACCCAGTACTTC. This encodes CASSIVRQGEETQYF. Variable domain in full (rest from reference TRBV19 and TRBJ2-5): DGGITQSPKYLFRKEGQNVTLSCEQNLNHDAMYWYRQDPGQGLRLIYYSQIVNDFQKGDIAEGYSVSREKKESFPLTVTSAQKNPTAFYLCASSIVRQGEETQYFGPGTRLLVL.

As to this clonotype: The CDR3 does not end in the conserved phenylalanine or tryptophan, so this is likely a read error. The chain uses TRBV28 and TRBJ2-1; D is perhaps TRBD2 (6 bases). The CDR3 runs 13 residues. Looked up from germline, CDR1 is MDHEN and CDR2 is SYDVKM. Trimming cost V 8 bases and J 4 bases, with 12 bases left between them. In DNA, the CDR3 is TGTGCCAGCGGGGTAGCGGAGTACAATGAGCAGTTCATC. Residues: CASGVAEYNEQFI.

This clonotype has ten or more counts. V and J are TRBV6-1 and TRBJ2-4; tentative D call: TRBD2 (5 bases). The CDR3 sequence is 15 residues long. CDR1 and CDR2 (germline): MNHNS, SASEGT. Trimming removed 5 bases at V and 1 base at J, with 12 bases between. The CDR3 bases are TGTGCCAGCAGTCCGGGATCAGTGGCCAAAAACATTCAGTACTTC. Translation: CASSPGSVAKNIQYF.

This clonotype has ten or more counts. The rearrangement joins TRBV28 to TRBJ1-6, with D possibly being TRBD1 (6 bases). Trimming took off 6 bases at V and 4 bases at J, with 13 bases between the two ends. The CDR3 is 15 residues long. Germline V CDR1 and CDR2: MDHEN, SYDVKM. DNA for the CDR3: TGTGCCAGCAGGTCCTCAGGGACATATAATTCACCCCTCCACTTT. This encodes CASRSSGTYNSPLHF.

This chain links TRBV7-3 with TRBJ2-5, with 9 bases aligning to TRBD2. CDR1 SGHTA and CDR2 FQGTGA come from the germline V gene. This CDR3 is built from 16 residues. Trimming cost V 3 bases and J 2 bases; bases outside gene matches: 7. CDR3 nucleotides: TGTGCCAGCAGCTTGAATGGGACTAGCAGACAAGAGACCCAGTACTTC. Its translation is CASSLNGTSRQETQYF.

Ten or more counts support this clonotype. This chain connects TRBV19 to TRBJ2-6; D not certain. CDR1 and CDR2 (germline): LNHDA, SQIVND (reference sequence). The CDR3 is made up of 18 amino acids. Trimming removed 4 bases from V and 4 bases from J, with 20 bases in between. The CDR3 region is CASSSQGPANAGANVLTF. CDR3 coding DNA: TGTGCCAGTAGTAGTCAAGGGCCTGCCAACGCGGGGGCCAACGTCCTGACTTTC. Based on the CDR3 plus reference TRBV19 and TRBJ2-6, the full variable domain is DGGITQSPKYLFRKEGQNVTLSCEQNLNHDAMYWYRQDPGQGLRLIYYSQIVNDFQKGDIAEGYSVSREKKESFPLTVTSAQKNPTAFYLCASSSQGPANAGANVLTFGAGSRLTVL.

This clonotype was observed many times. The genes are TRBV10-2 and TRBJ2-7; D perhaps matches TRBD2 (5 bases). This CDR3 has 14 amino acids. Germline loops: CDR1 WSHSY, CDR2 SAAADI. Trimming shortened V by 4 bases and J by 0 bases, and 10 bases separated the two germline ends. As DNA, the CDR3 is TGCGCCAGCAGTGTGAGTGGGAGCTCCTACGAGCAGTACTTC. Its translation: CASSVSGSSYEQYF.

This clonotype was seen repeatedly, ten times or more. The J gene is TRBJ1-1, the V gene TRBV12-3 or TRBV12-4; D unclear. Trimming removed 6 bases at V and 0 bases at J, with 8 bases between. The CDR3 is 13 residues long. The CDR3 DNA reads as TGTGCCAGCAGCCTGACAATGAACACTGAAGCTTTCTTT. Protein product: CASSLTMNTEAFF.

This clonotype was observed many times. J is TRBJ1-1 and V is TRBV19; D gene unclear. Germline CDR1 LNHDA, CDR2 SQIVND (reference sequence). V was clipped by 2 bases and J by 4 bases, with 14 bases between them. CDR3 length: 15 amino acids. The CDR3 protein is CASSISPPMGTEAFF. For the CDR3, the DNA is TGTGCCAGTAGTATATCCCCTCCCATGGGCACTGAAGCTTTCTTT.

To note about this clonotype: The conserved phenylalanine or tryptophan is not found at the CDR3 terminus, so this likely reflects a read error. The gene calls are TRBV7-2 and TRBJ2-5; D gene uncertain. Germline lookup yields CDR1 SGHTA and CDR2 FQGNSA. The CDR3 is 16 residues long. The CDR3 sequence: CASSLVRATSQENQYS. In DNA, the CDR3 is TGTGCCAGCAGCTTAGTCCGAGCTACAAGTCAAGAGAACCAGTACTCC.

This clonotype has a handful of counts. This chain connects TRBV12-3 or TRBV12-4 to TRBJ1-1, with D unclear. The CDR3 is 15 amino acids. With 3 bases removed from V and 5 bases from J, the gap between germline ends came to 16 bases. CDR3 coding DNA: TGTGCCAGCAGTTTTAACATCATTGGGCGGACTGAAGCTTTCTTT. Its translation is CASSFNIIGRTEAFF.

The chain couples TRBV4-2 to TRBJ2-1, with 13 bases lining up with TRBD2. Trimming cost V 4 bases and J 0 bases; bases outside gene matches: 3. CDR1 is LGHNA and CDR2 is YNFKEQ in the germline V gene. This CDR3 is built from 17 residues. In nucleotides, the CDR3 is TGTGCCAGCAGCCCACTAGCGGGGGGGAGCTCCTACAATGAGCAGTTCTTC. Translating it yields CASSPLAGGSSYNEQFF.

This clonotype has at least ten counts. The chain employs TRBV7-9 and TRBJ2-3; 9 bases agree with TRBD2. With 5 bases clipped from V and 0 bases from J, the junction kept 9 bases outside the gene matches. Germline V gives CDR1 SEHNR, CDR2 FQNEAQ (reference sequence). CDR3 length: 17 residues. In DNA, the CDR3 is TGTGCCAGCAGCCAACCAGTAGCGGGGGATAGCACAGATACGCAGTATTTT. Encoded protein: CASSQPVAGDSTDTQYF.

This clonotype was counted many times. The chain combines TRBV19 with TRBJ2-5; perhaps TRBD2 as D (6 bases). V lost 6 bases and J 1 base, leaving 9 bases between the germline ends. Germline V lookup: CDR1 LNHDA, CDR2 SQIVND (reference sequence). The CDR3 covers 13 residues. CDR3 region: CASSRDFQETQYF. The CDR3 bases are TGTGCCAGTAGCCGGGACTTCCAAGAGACCCAGTACTTC.

Comment on this clonotype: Just one base apart from a much larger clone, this may be a read error. This CDR3 is missing its conserved last phenylalanine or tryptophan, likely due to a read error. The chain carries TRBV18 and TRBJ1-6; possible D gene TRBD1, 5 bases. Germline assignment: CDR1 KGHSH and CDR2 LQKENI. Trimming cost V 1 base and J 4 bases, with 8 bases left between them. The CDR3 is made up of 15 amino acids. The DNA of the CDR3 is TGTGCCAGCTCACCACTCGACAGTTATAATTCACCCCTCCACCTT. Encoded protein: CASSPLDSYNSPLHL.

The V and J genes are TRBV7-9 and TRBJ1-1; D gene ambiguous. This CDR3 spans 14 amino acids. The ends were cut back, 5 bases at V and 0 bases at J, with 10 bases in the middle. Germline-derived CDR1 and CDR2 are SEHNR and FQNEAQ (reference sequence). The CDR3, as DNA: TGTGCCAGCAGCCAACTGTCTATGAACACTGAAGCTTTCTTT. Its protein product is CASSQLSMNTEAFF.

This clonotype occurred many times. The CDR3 loop is CSVRAAGELFF. The CDR3 region has the DNA TGCAGCGTTCGGGCCGCCGGGGAGCTGTTTTTT. The V call is TRBV29-1, the J call TRBJ2-2; D remains ambiguous. Germline CDR1 is SQVTM and CDR2 is ANQGSEA. Trimming removed 5 bases from V and 6 bases from J, with 7 bases in between. This CDR3 is built from 11 residues.

The V gene is TRBV25-1, the J gene TRBJ1-1; no definite D call. V was clipped by 8 bases and J by 8 bases, with 15 bases between them. The CDR3 totals 12 residues. Germline lookup yields CDR1 MGHDK and CDR2 SYGVNS. Written as DNA, the CDR3 is TGTGCCAGCCAAAGCTGGGGAACCGAAGCTTTCTTT. It translates to CASQSWGTEAFF.

Regarding this clonotype: The conserved phenylalanine or tryptophan is not found at the CDR3 terminus, so this likely reflects a read error. The chain links TRBV13 to TRBJ2-1, with 16 bases fitting TRBD2. The CDR3 spans 20 residues. CDR1 is PRHDT, CDR2 FYEKMQ, per germline (reference sequence). CDR3 sequence (DNA): TGTGCCAGCAGCCCAGTTGGGGGACTAGCGGGGGGGTTCTTTTACAATGGGCAGTTCCTC. It is translated as CASSPVGGLAGGFFYNGQFL.

The table lists this clonotype with many counts. The genes are TRBV6-1 and TRBJ2-7; 14 nucleotides match TRBD2. Germline V gene data show CDR1 as MNHNS and CDR2 as SASEGT. This CDR3 is 17 amino acids long. V lost 6 bases and J lost 2; bases outside the gene matches: 9. CDR3 DNA: TGTGCCAGCAGCTCCGGGACTAGCGGGGGCTTACCCTACGAGCAGTACTTC. Its translation: CASSSGTSGGLPYEQYF.

This clonotype occurred many times. CDR3 in amino acids: CASKPGQINMLSYEQYF. DNA of the CDR3: TGTGCCAGCAAACCGGGACAGATAAATATGTTGTCCTACGAGCAGTACTTC. The chain recombines TRBV6-1 with TRBJ2-7; 7 bases agree with TRBD1. The CDR3 runs 17 residues. The germline V gene has CDR1 MNHNS and CDR2 SASEGT. V trimming: 7 bases; J trimming: 1 base; junction bases outside the gene matches: 16.